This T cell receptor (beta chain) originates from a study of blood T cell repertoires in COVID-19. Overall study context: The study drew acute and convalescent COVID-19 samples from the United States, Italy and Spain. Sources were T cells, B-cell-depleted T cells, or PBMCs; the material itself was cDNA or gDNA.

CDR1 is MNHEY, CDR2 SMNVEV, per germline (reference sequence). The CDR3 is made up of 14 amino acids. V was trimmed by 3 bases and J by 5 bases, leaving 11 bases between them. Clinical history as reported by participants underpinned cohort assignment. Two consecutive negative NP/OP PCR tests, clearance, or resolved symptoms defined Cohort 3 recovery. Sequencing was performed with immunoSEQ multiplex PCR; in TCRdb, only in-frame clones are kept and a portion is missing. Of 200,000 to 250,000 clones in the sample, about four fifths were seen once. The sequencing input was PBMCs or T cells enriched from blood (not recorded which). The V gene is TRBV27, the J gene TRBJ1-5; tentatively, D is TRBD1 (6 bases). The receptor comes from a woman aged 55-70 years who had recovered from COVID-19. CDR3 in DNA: TGTGCCAGCAGTTTTAGGGGGATGCATCAGCCCCAGCATTTT. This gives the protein CASSFRGMHQPQHF.